This TCR beta chain was observed in a study of metastatic and nonmetastatic thyroid tumors. Looked up from germline, CDR1 is SGHDT and CDR2 is YYEEEE. The CDR3 consists of 13 residues. V lost 4 bases, J lost 4 bases, and 9 bases lay in between. TCRdb ran MiXCR on the PCR reads. The sample holds under 8,500 clones; approximately 39% are singletons and the top ten take approximately 23%. Not a single patient had been given any form of treatment at any point before undergoing thyroid surgery. The sequence was collected from a female donor with papillary thyroid cancer or a benign thyroid nodule (not recorded which). Some clones in this sample may be carry-over from other donors' samples. Specimen: tumor tissue. The chain is built from TRBV5-6 and TRBJ2-1; TRBD1 or TRBD2 may be the D gene (5 bases each). The CDR3 is CASSGTDYNEQFF. CDR3 bases: TGTGCCAGCAGCGGGACGGATTACAATGAGCAGTTCTTC.